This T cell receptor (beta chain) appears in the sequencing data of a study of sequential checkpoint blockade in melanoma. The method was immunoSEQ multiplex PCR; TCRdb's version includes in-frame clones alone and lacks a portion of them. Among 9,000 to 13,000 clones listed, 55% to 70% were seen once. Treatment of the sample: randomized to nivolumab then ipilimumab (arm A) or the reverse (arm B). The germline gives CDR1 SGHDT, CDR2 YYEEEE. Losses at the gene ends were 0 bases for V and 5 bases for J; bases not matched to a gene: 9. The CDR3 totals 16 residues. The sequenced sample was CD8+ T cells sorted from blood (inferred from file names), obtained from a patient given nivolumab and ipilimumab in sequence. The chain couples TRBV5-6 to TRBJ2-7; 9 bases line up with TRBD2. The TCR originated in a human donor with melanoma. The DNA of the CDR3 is TGTGCCAGCAGCTTGGTGGGCGGGAGGGCCGGGGACGAGCAGTACTTC. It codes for CASSLVGGRAGDEQYF.